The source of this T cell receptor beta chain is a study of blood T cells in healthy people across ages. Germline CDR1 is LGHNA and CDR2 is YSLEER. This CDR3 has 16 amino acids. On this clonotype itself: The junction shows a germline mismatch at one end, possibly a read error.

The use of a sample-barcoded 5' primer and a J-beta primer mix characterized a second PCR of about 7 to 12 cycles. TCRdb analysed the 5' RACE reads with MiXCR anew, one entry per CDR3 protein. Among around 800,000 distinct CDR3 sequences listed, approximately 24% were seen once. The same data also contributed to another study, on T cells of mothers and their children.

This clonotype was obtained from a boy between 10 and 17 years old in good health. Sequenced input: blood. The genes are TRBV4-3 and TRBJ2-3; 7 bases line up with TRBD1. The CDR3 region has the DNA TGCGCCAGCGGCCAAGATGGACAGGTTCGCGCAGATACGCAGTATTTT. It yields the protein CASGQDGQVRADTQYF.